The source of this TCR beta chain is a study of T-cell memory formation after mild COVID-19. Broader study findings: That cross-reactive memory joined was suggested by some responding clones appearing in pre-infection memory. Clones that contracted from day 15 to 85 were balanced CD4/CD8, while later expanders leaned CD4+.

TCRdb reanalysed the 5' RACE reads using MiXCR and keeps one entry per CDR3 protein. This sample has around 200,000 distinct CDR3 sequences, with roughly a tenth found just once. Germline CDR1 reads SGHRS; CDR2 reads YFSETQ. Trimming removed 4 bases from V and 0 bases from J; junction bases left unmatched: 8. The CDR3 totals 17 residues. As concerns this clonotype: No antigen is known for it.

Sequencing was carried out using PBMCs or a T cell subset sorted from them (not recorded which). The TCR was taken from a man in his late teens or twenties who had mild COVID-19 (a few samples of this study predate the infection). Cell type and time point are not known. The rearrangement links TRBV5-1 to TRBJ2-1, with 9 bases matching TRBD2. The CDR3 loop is CASSEWTSVLSYNEQFF. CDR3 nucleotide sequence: TGCGCCAGCAGCGAGTGGACTAGCGTTCTCTCCTACAATGAGCAGTTCTTC.